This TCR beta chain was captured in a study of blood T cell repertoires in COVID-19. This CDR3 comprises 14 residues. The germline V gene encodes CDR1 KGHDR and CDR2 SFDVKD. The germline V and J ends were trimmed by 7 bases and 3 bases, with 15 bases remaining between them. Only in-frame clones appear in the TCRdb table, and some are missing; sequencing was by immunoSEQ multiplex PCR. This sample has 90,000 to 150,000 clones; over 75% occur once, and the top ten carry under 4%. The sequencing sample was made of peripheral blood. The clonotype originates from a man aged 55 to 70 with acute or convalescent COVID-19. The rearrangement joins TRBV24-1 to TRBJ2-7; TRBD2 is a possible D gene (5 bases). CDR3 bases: TGTGCCACCAGGGCACAAGAGCGGATCTACGAGCAGTACTTC. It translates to CATRAQERIYEQYF.